Listed here are 9 T cell receptor beta chains from one sample, sequenced in a study of blood T cell repertoires in COVID-19. Sequenced by immunoSEQ multiplex PCR; TCRdb stores in-frame clones only, minus some. This table holds under 200,000 clones, 75% to 90% found once. The sample consisted of PBMCs or T cells enriched from blood (not recorded which). These receptors were taken from a woman aged 60-75 years who had recovered from COVID-19.

The genes are TRBV19 and TRBJ1-1; D ambiguous. The germline CDR1 and CDR2 sequences are LNHDA and SQIVND (reference sequence). Trimming pared 4 bases from V and 10 bases from J, leaving 10 bases between. The CDR3 totals 11 residues. The CDR3 nucleotides read TGTGCCAGTAGTACCAACAATGGAGCTTTCTTT. Encoded protein: CASSTNNGAFF.

The chain recombines TRBV5-5 with TRBJ1-2; 10 bases align to TRBD1. This CDR3 has 13 residues. Germline V gene data show CDR1 as SGHKS and CDR2 as YYEKEE (reference sequence). With 3 bases clipped from V and 5 bases from J, the junction kept 1 base outside the gene matches. The CDR3 bases are TGTGCCAGCAGCTGGGACAGGGGTTATGGCTACACCTTC. This sequence encodes CASSWDRGYGYTF.

The V gene is TRBV24-1, the J gene TRBJ1-2; 10 bases are shared with TRBD1. CDR1 is KGHDR, CDR2 SFDVKD, per germline. CDR3 length: 16 residues. V shed 2 bases and J 7 bases; nucleotides not matched to a gene: 9. CDR3: CATSDSTGTGEGGYTF. DNA of the CDR3: TGTGCCACCAGTGATTCGACAGGGACAGGGGAGGGTGGCTACACCTTC.

The chain carries TRBV5-1 and TRBJ1-1; D is uncertain. CDR3 size: 13 residues. V was trimmed by 3 bases and J by 3 bases, leaving 9 bases between them. Germline V gene sequence: CDR1 SGHRS, CDR2 YFSETQ. The CDR3 loop reads CASSSRHDTEAFF. The CDR3, as DNA: TGCGCCAGCAGCTCCCGACACGACACTGAAGCTTTCTTT.

This clone was counted only a few times. The chain is built from TRBV4-2 and TRBJ1-6; TRBD1 aligns across 10 bases. V lost 4 bases and J lost 8; bases outside the gene matches: 8. There are 16 residues in the CDR3. Germline loops: CDR1 LGHNA, CDR2 YNFKEQ. DNA for the CDR3: TGTGCCAGCAGCCCACGCCGACAGGGGGCAGATTCACCCCTCCACTTT. Amino acids: CASSPRRQGADSPLHF.

The rearrangement uses TRBV29-1 and TRBJ1-2; TRBD1 might be the D (6 bases). The CDR3 has 13 residues. CDR1 and CDR2 (germline): SQVTM, ANQGSEA. The CDR3 here is CIASDRGKYGYTF. CDR3 sequence (DNA): TGCATCGCCTCGGATAGGGGGAAGTATGGCTACACCTTC.

The V call is TRBV4-1, the J call TRBJ1-2, with D perhaps matching TRBD1 (5 bases). The CDR3 extends over 12 amino acids. Germline-derived CDR1 and CDR2 are MGHRA and YSYEKL. Trimming left V 1 base short and J 7 bases short, with 7 bases between. CDR3 nucleotide sequence: TGCGCCAGCAGCCAAGGGGGCGTTGGCTACACCTTC. Translated, it gives CASSQGGVGYTF.

The chain uses TRBV5-1 and TRBJ2-7; 11 nucleotides match TRBD2. Trimming cost V 5 bases and J 2 bases; bases outside gene matches: 6. The length of the CDR3 is 15 residues. Germline V gene sequence: CDR1 SGHRS, CDR2 YFSETQ. Here the CDR3 reads CASRAGTSGTYEQYF. The CDR3 nucleotides are TGCGCCAGCAGGGCCGGGACTAGCGGCACCTACGAGCAGTACTTC. The full variable domain, its missing parts supplied by reference TRBV5-1 and TRBJ2-7, is KAGVTQTPRYLIKTRGQQVTLSCSPISGHRSVSWYQQTPGQGLQFLFEYFSETQRNKGNFPGRFSGRQFSNSRSEMNVSTLELGDSALYLCASRAGTSGTYEQYFGPGTRLTVT.

The chain links TRBV6-1 to TRBJ1-5; D might be TRBD1 (6 bases). CDR1 and CDR2 from the germline V gene are MNHNS and SASEGT. The germline V and J ends were trimmed by 2 bases and 6 bases, with 8 bases remaining between them. CDR3 length equals 13 residues. CDR3 in amino acids: CASSETGFQPQHF. CDR3 DNA sequence: TGTGCCAGCAGTGAAACAGGGTTTCAGCCCCAGCATTTT.